These T cell receptor beta chains were read from a single sample in a study of early stage breast cancer tumors. Profiling relied on immunoSEQ multiplex PCR, and the TCRdb table lists in-frame clones only, not all of them. Found here are 35,000 to 45,000 clones, less than 80% of them singletons; the top ten hold less than 7.5%. Sequencing was performed on blood. The receptor set was obtained from a person in their sixties with breast cancer. Each CDR3 is given with its conserved first and last residue. The D gene is left open where the match is weak. Clone size is not always given. Where it is, it says once, few, many or a class for expanded clones.

v_call	d_call	j_call	clone_size	cdr3_nt	cdr3_aa
TRBV6-5	TRBD1	TRBJ1-1	-	TGTGCCAGCAGTTTCCCCGACAGGGACGCTTTCTTT	CASSFPDRDAFF
TRBV6-5	-	TRBJ1-6	-	TGTGCCAGCCGCGGGGGAAATTCACCCCTCCACTTT	CASRGGNSPLHF
TRBV7-9	TRBD1	TRBJ2-7	-	TGTGCCAGCAGTTGGGACAGAAGCTCCTACGAGCAGTACTTC	CASSWDRSSYEQYF
TRBV30	TRBD1	TRBJ1-6	-	TGTGCCTGGAGCGGACAGGGGGCATATAATTCACCCCTCCACTTT	CAWSGQGAYNSPLHF
TRBV15	TRBD2	TRBJ2-2	-	TGTGCCACCAGCAGAGTGGTGGGACTAGCGGGAAGTACCGCCGGGGAGCTGTTTTTT	CATSRVVGLAGSTAGELFF
TRBV27	-	TRBJ1-1	-	TGTGCCAGCAGTTTAGGGGGACCGCTTGACGCTTTCTTT	CASSLGGPLDAFF
TRBV7-2	-	TRBJ2-7	once	TGTGCCAGCAGCTCCCGAACCGGGACCAGATACGAGCAGTACTTC	CASSSRTGTRYEQYF
TRBV2	-	TRBJ2-7	-	TGTGCCAGCAGTGTGGCCAGGGCCACCTACGAGCAGTACTTC	CASSVARATYEQYF
TRBV11-2	-	TRBJ2-7	-	TGTGCCAGCAGCCTACTCGCAGGACGCTCCGGGGGCTACGAGCAGTACTTC	CASSLLAGRSGGYEQYF
TRBV15	-	TRBJ1-3	-	TGTGCCACCAGCAGAGATCCCTCTGGAAACACCATATATTTT	CATSRDPSGNTIYF
TRBV10-3	-	TRBJ2-3	-	TGTGCCATCAATGGCAGATCTACCTCGGCTAGCACAGATACGCAGTATTTT	CAINGRSTSASTDTQYF
TRBV18	-	TRBJ1-6	-	TGTGCCAGCTCACCAGGTCTCGATGGGCATTCACCCCTCCACTTT	CASSPGLDGHSPLHF
TRBV27	-	TRBJ2-5	-	TGTGCCAGCAGCCGACGGGCAGGGTGGGAAGAGACCCAGTACTTC	CASSRRAGWEETQYF
TRBV5-1	TRBD1	TRBJ2-7	-	TGCGCCAGCAGCCGTAAAGACAGGGTCTCCTACGAGCAGTACTTC	CASSRKDRVSYEQYF
TRBV5-1	TRBD1	TRBJ1-1	-	TGCGCCAGCAGCTCCGGACAGGGCCAGATGAACACTGAAGCTTTCTTT	CASSSGQGQMNTEAFF
TRBV7-8	-	TRBJ2-7	-	TGTGCCAGCAGCTTAAGAAGTAGCTCCTACGAGCAGTACTTC	CASSLRSSSYEQYF
TRBV5-1	-	TRBJ1-2	-	TGCGCCAGCAGCTTGGGACCGGGGGACACTGTTTACGGCTACACCTTC	CASSLGPGDTVYGYTF
TRBV6-1	-	TRBJ2-5	once	TGTGCCAGCAGGGCTGGGGGTGGGGAGACCCAGTACTTC	CASRAGGGETQYF
TRBV7-9	-	TRBJ2-4	-	TGTGCCAGCAGCTTTTCAGGGGCGGGCGAAAACATTCAGTACTTC	CASSFSGAGENIQYF
TRBV2	TRBD1	TRBJ1-2	-	TGTGCCAGCAGGGAGACAGGGAGGTATGGCTACACCTTC	CASRETGRYGYTF
TRBV11-1	TRBD2	TRBJ2-2	-	TGTGCCAGCAGCTCAGCGGGGGTGAACACCGGGGAGCTGTTTTTT	CASSSAGVNTGELFF
TRBV5-4	TRBD2	TRBJ2-2	few	TGTGCCAGCAGCCGGGGGGATACACGGCAGGAGCTGTTTTTT	CASSRGDTRQELFF
TRBV5-6	-	TRBJ2-1	-	TGTGCCAGCACCCTCGGGATCTCCTACAATGAGCAGTTCTTC	CASTLGISYNEQFF
TRBV9	-	TRBJ2-2	-	TGTGCCAGCAGCGAGCAGGCGAACACCGGGGAGCTGTTTTTT	CASSEQANTGELFF
TRBV19	TRBD1	TRBJ1-3	-	TGTGCCAGTAGTATGCCAGGGGGCATTTATGGAAACACCATATATTTT	CASSMPGGIYGNTIYF
TRBV9	-	TRBJ1-2	once	TGTGCCAGCAGCTCTAACCGGGTCTATGGCTACACCTTC	CASSSNRVYGYTF
TRBV5-1	TRBD2	TRBJ2-2	-	TGCGCCAGCACCCCAACTAGCGGCCCGAACACCGGGGAGCTGTTTTTT	CASTPTSGPNTGELFF
TRBV4-2	-	TRBJ2-5	-	TGTGCCAGCAGCCAAGATGCCAGTAAAGAGACCCAGTACTTC	CASSQDASKETQYF
TRBV15	-	TRBJ1-6	few	TGTGCCACCAGCAGAGGGCGGGGCTATTCACCCCTCCACTTT	CATSRGRGYSPLHF
TRBV2	-	TRBJ1-1	-	TGTGCCAGCAGGGGGCGGTATGAAGCTTTCTTT	CASRGRYEAFF
TRBV9	-	TRBJ2-3	-	TGTGCCAGCAGCCCCTACGAGGGACACAAAAACACAGATACGCAGTATTTT	CASSPYEGHKNTDTQYF
TRBV11-2	-	TRBJ2-4	-	TGTGCCAGCAGCTCTACCCTAGCCAAAAACATTCAGTACTTC	CASSSTLAKNIQYF
TRBV28	TRBD1	TRBJ1-2	-	TGTGCCAGCAGTTTGGTACCGGGACAGGGATATGGCTACACCTTC	CASSLVPGQGYGYTF
TRBV5-6	TRBD1	TRBJ1-1	-	TGTGCCAGCAGCTTGTTTTTCGGACAGGGCGCTTTCTTT	CASSLFFGQGAFF
TRBV5-5	-	TRBJ2-3	-	TGTGCCAGCAGCTCCCCCCAAACAAGGGGAACAGATACGCAGTATTTT	CASSSPQTRGTDTQYF
TRBV7-9	-	TRBJ2-6	once	TGTGCCACCCCGGGGGCTCTAAGCTCTGGGGCCAACGTCCTGACTTTC	CATPGALSSGANVLTF
TRBV27	-	TRBJ2-5	-	TGTGCCAGCATTCTCATGGGGACTCGAAAACAAGAGACCCAGTACTTC	CASILMGTRKQETQYF
TRBV11-2	-	TRBJ2-1	-	TGTGCCAGCAACTTAGGGGGGAACAATGAGCAGTTCTTC	CASNLGGNNEQFF
TRBV6-1	-	TRBJ2-5	-	TGTGCCAGCAGTCCCAGACAAGAGACCCAGTACTTC	CASSPRQETQYF
TRBV21-1	-	TRBJ2-7	-	TGTGCCAGCAGCAAAGAGAGGGGGGGGCTCTGGGAGCAGTACTTC	CASSKERGGLWEQYF
TRBV6-1	TRBD1	TRBJ1-5	-	TGTGCCAGCAGTGACAGGGGGCGAGATCAGCCCCAGCATTTT	CASSDRGRDQPQHF
TRBV2	-	TRBJ1-4	-	TGTGCCAGCAGTGACAGGCTGGGGGAAAAACTGTTTTTT	CASSDRLGEKLFF
TRBV30	TRBD1	TRBJ1-1	few	TGTGCTGCCGACAGGGAAGAAGTTTGGACTGAAGCTTTCTTT	CAADREEVWTEAFF
TRBV7-6	-	TRBJ2-3	-	TGTGCCAGCAGCCCCGGGATCGGGTCAGATACGCAGTATTTT	CASSPGIGSDTQYF
TRBV27	TRBD1	TRBJ1-1	-	TGTGCCAGCAGTTTCGGGACAGGGACAACTGAAGCTTTCTTT	CASSFGTGTTEAFF